The 22 T cell receptor beta chains in this list originate from one sample, sequenced in a study of T cell changes during pregnancy in multiple sclerosis. Clones were read by immunoSEQ multiplex PCR, and TCRdb kept only the in-frame ones, dropping some. This table holds some 41,000 clones, roughly 91% found once. The sequenced sample was CD8+ T cells from peripheral blood mononuclear cells, obtained in the first trimester of pregnancy. These receptors were taken from a female donor with multiple sclerosis, enrolled in a pregnancy study.

J is TRBJ2-2 and V is TRBV5-4; 7 nucleotides align to TRBD1. The V gene's germline CDR1 is SGHNT and CDR2 YYREEE (reference sequence). The CDR3 is 14 residues long. Losses at the gene ends were 5 bases for V and 6 bases for J; bases not matched to a gene: 7. The CDR3 protein is CASRMGTAAGELFF. CDR3 in DNA: TGTGCCAGCAGAATGGGGACAGCCGCCGGGGAGCTGTTTTTT.

In this sample, this clone turned up once. The V call is TRBV29-1, the J call TRBJ2-4; 7 nucleotides line up with TRBD2. J gave up 5 bases and V 7 bases, and 8 bases lay outside the gene matches. The CDR3 runs 13 residues. Germline lookup yields CDR1 SQVTM and CDR2 ANQGSEA. Here the CDR3 reads CSAKTSRENIQYF. The DNA of the CDR3 is TGCAGCGCTAAGACTAGCCGGGAAAACATTCAGTACTTC.

The V call is TRBV28, the J call TRBJ2-7, with TRBD1 identical over 8 bases. V dropped 10 bases and J dropped 2; count of bases not matched to a gene: 10. The CDR3 totals 14 residues. Germline V lookup: CDR1 MDHEN, CDR2 SYDVKM. CDR3 sequence: CATLLGTGAYEQYF. In DNA, the CDR3 is TGTGCCACTTTATTGGGGACAGGAGCCTACGAGCAGTACTTC.

The chain combines TRBV7-9 with TRBJ1-2; maybe TRBD1 (5 bases). V was cut by 5 bases and J by 2 bases, with 15 bases left in between. Germline CDR1 and CDR2: SEHNR and FQNEAQ (reference sequence). The CDR3 contains 15 residues. CDR3 residues: CASSPSWTTNYGYTF. CDR3 DNA sequence: TGTGCCAGCAGCCCATCTTGGACAACCAACTATGGCTACACCTTC.

The CDR3 bases are TGTGCCAGCAGCCTCTCCGTGGGAGGCTCCTACGAGCAGTACTTC. This gives the protein CASSLSVGGSYEQYF. The V gene is TRBV7-9, the J gene TRBJ2-7; tentatively, D is TRBD2 (6 bases). Deletions cut 5 bases from V and 0 bases from J, with 14 bases between. The CDR3 runs to 15 residues. The V gene's germline CDR1 is SEHNR and CDR2 FQNEAQ (reference sequence).

This clone appeared a single time. DNA of the CDR3: TGTGCCATCAGGGGGACAGAGTCGAATCAGCCCCAGCATTTT. This codes for CAIRGTESNQPQHF. The rearrangement uses TRBV10-3 and TRBJ1-5; 7 bases map to TRBD1. Germline V lookup: CDR1 ENHRY, CDR2 SYGVKD. The length of the CDR3 is 14 residues. Germline trimming cut 6 bases from V and 4 bases from J; bases unmatched to any gene: 6.

V gene TRBV29-1 combines with J gene TRBJ1-1; D unresolved. The CDR3 is 12 amino acids. Per the germline V gene, CDR1 is SQVTM and CDR2 is ANQGSEA. The ends were cut back, 5 bases at V and 1 base at J, with 8 bases in the middle. The CDR3, as DNA: TGCAGCGTTCTAATGCCGAACACTGAAGCTTTCTTT. Its translation: CSVLMPNTEAFF.

J is TRBJ1-4 and V is TRBV7-6; D is perhaps TRBD1 (5 bases). The germline V gene encodes CDR1 SGHVS and CDR2 FNYEAQ. CDR3 size: 17 residues. Trimming shortened V by 3 bases and J by 0 bases, and 14 bases separated the two germline ends. The CDR3 DNA reads as TGTGCCAGCAGCTTTGACACCCAGGGCGCAACTAATGAAAAACTGTTTTTT. Its protein product is CASSFDTQGATNEKLFF.

The chain employs TRBV9 and TRBJ2-3; no clear D gene. This CDR3 spans 14 amino acids. Trimming removed 0 bases at V and 0 bases at J, with 5 bases between. Germline V CDR1 and CDR2: SGDLS, YYNGEE. CDR3 sequence reads: CASSVGDSTDTQYF. The CDR3 bases are TGTGCCAGCAGCGTAGGAGATAGCACAGATACGCAGTATTTT.

The chain couples TRBV14 to TRBJ1-1; no clear D. The CDR3 is 13 residues long. Germline V gives CDR1 SGHDN, CDR2 FVKESK. V was clipped by 4 bases and J by 0 bases, with 6 bases between them. The CDR3 loop is CASSLAVNTEAFF. The CDR3 DNA follows: TGTGCCAGCAGCCTGGCTGTGAACACTGAAGCTTTCTTT.

The J gene is TRBJ2-5, the V gene TRBV5-6; D may be TRBD2 (6 bases). The V gene's germline CDR1 is SGHDT and CDR2 YYEEEE. V shed 4 bases and J shed 4 bases, with 14 bases lying between them. CDR3 length: 14 amino acids. The CDR3 DNA reads as TGTGCCAGCAGCCCCGGGCCCGGGGGAGAGACCCAGTACTTC. Its translation is CASSPGPGGETQYF.

The chain has TRBV14 and TRBJ2-1; the D gene is possibly TRBD2 (7 bases). There are 18 residues in the CDR3. Trimming cost V 4 bases and J 6 bases, with 25 bases left between them. Looked up from germline, CDR1 is SGHDN and CDR2 is FVKESK. The CDR3 loop reads CASSRKRYGGLLRNEQFF. DNA for the CDR3: TGTGCCAGCAGCCGAAAGAGATACGGGGGGCTACTTCGCAATGAGCAGTTCTTC.

J is TRBJ1-2 and V is TRBV5-1, with 9 nucleotides matching TRBD1. The CDR3 loop spans 15 amino acids. Germline V gives CDR1 SGHRS, CDR2 YFSETQ. V trimming: 2 bases; J trimming: 4 bases; junction bases outside the gene matches: 6. This CDR3 reads CASSFRTGVGYGYTF. DNA for the CDR3: TGCGCCAGCAGCTTCAGGACAGGGGTTGGCTATGGCTACACCTTC. Full variable domain (outside the CDR3, taken from reference TRBV5-1 and TRBJ1-2): KAGVTQTPRYLIKTRGQQVTLSCSPISGHRSVSWYQQTPGQGLQFLFEYFSETQRNKGNFPGRFSGRQFSNSRSEMNVSTLELGDSALYLCASSFRTGVGYGYTFGSGTRLTVV.

This chain uses TRBV4-3 with TRBJ1-1; TRBD1 agrees at 7 bases. The ends lost 4 bases at V and 1 base at J; junction bases unmatched: 6. CDR3 length: 15 residues. CDR1 and CDR2 (germline): LGHNA, YSLEER. CDR3 amino acids: CASSRRGLPNTEAFF. The CDR3 nucleotides read TGCGCCAGCAGCCGAAGGGGGCTCCCGAACACTGAAGCTTTCTTT.

DNA of the CDR3: TGCGCCAGCAGCTTGACAGGGTGGAACACTGAAGCTTTCTTT. Its protein is CASSLTGWNTEAFF. The chain employs TRBV5-1 and TRBJ1-1, with TRBD1 as a possible D gene (6 bases). Trimming left V 1 base short and J 1 base short, with 8 bases between. The CDR3 spans 14 residues. The V gene's germline CDR1 is SGHRS and CDR2 YFSETQ.

V gene TRBV6-1 combines with J gene TRBJ2-7, with 7 bases fitting TRBD1. J gave up 3 bases and V 2 bases, and 4 bases lay outside the gene matches. The CDR3 has 14 residues. Germline V gene sequence: CDR1 MNHNS, CDR2 SASEGT. The CDR3 loop is CASSEFDRVYEQYF. CDR3 nucleotides: TGTGCCAGCAGTGAATTTGACAGGGTCTACGAGCAGTACTTC.

This chain joins TRBV7-8 and TRBJ1-5; a possible D gene is TRBD1 (5 bases). Looked up from germline, CDR1 is SGHVS and CDR2 is FQNEAQ. The length of the CDR3 is 14 residues. The V end lost 6 bases, the J end lost 2 bases, and 11 bases lay between the germline ends. The CDR3 loop is CASRGGKGNQPQHF. CDR3 sequence (DNA): TGTGCCAGCAGGGGGGGGAAGGGCAATCAGCCCCAGCATTTT. Using reference TRBV7-8 and TRBJ1-5 for the parts outside the CDR3, the full variable domain is GAGVSQSPRYKVAKRGQDVALRCDPISGHVSLFWYQQALGQGPEFLTYFQNEAQLDKSGLPSDRFFAERPEGSVSTLKIQRTQQEDSAVYLCASRGGKGNQPQHFGDGTRLSIL.

The rearrangement uses TRBV27 and TRBJ1-2; no reliable D call. CDR1 is MNHEY and CDR2 is SMNVEV in the germline V gene (reference sequence). The CDR3 is 13 residues long. Trimming shortened V by 7 bases and J by 7 bases, and 16 bases separated the two germline ends. The CDR3 DNA reads TGTGCCAGCACCTTCGCGGGGTCGGTTGGCTACACCTTC. Translating it yields CASTFAGSVGYTF.

This clone has just a few counts. The chain recombines TRBV7-9 with TRBJ2-7; 11 nucleotides match TRBD2. The CDR3 has 15 amino acids. Germline values: CDR1 SEHNR, CDR2 FQNEAQ (reference sequence). V lost 7 bases and J lost 3; bases outside the gene matches: 8. CDR3 loop: CASTKIAGGLYEQYF. CDR3 bases: TGTGCCAGCACCAAGATAGCGGGAGGGCTCTACGAGCAGTACTTC.

This clone occurred once. The rearrangement uses TRBV5-1 and TRBJ1-2; D remains unclear. Per the germline V gene, CDR1 is SGHRS and CDR2 is YFSETQ. The CDR3 is 14 amino acids. Trimming stripped 2 bases from V and 6 bases from J, with 14 bases between. The CDR3 here is CASSFDGGGDGYTF. The CDR3 DNA is TGCGCCAGCAGCTTTGATGGTGGCGGGGATGGCTACACCTTC. The complete variable domain, with remaining parts taken from reference TRBV5-1 and TRBJ1-2, reads KAGVTQTPRYLIKTRGQQVTLSCSPISGHRSVSWYQQTPGQGLQFLFEYFSETQRNKGNFPGRFSGRQFSNSRSEMNVSTLELGDSALYLCASSFDGGGDGYTFGSGTRLTVV.

The chain carries TRBV6-4 and TRBJ2-7; the match to TRBD1 covers 10 bases. J lost 5 bases, V lost 0 bases, and 13 bases had no gene match. CDR1 and CDR2 (germline): MRHNA, SNTAGT. The CDR3 is 18 amino acids. This CDR3 reads CASSDSGQGEKNDDEQYF. CDR3 nucleotides: TGTGCCAGCAGTGACTCCGGACAGGGGGAAAAAAATGACGACGAGCAGTACTTC.

This chain links TRBV5-4 with TRBJ2-7, with 8 bases lining up with TRBD2. The V gene's germline CDR1 is SGHNT and CDR2 YYREEE (reference sequence). There are 14 residues in the CDR3. The J segment lost 6 bases and the V segment lost 0 bases, leaving 5 bases of the junction unmatched. CDR3 sequence (DNA): TGTGCCAGCAGCTTGGCGGGAGGGCCTCGCGAGCAGTACTTC. Translated, it gives CASSLAGGPREQYF.